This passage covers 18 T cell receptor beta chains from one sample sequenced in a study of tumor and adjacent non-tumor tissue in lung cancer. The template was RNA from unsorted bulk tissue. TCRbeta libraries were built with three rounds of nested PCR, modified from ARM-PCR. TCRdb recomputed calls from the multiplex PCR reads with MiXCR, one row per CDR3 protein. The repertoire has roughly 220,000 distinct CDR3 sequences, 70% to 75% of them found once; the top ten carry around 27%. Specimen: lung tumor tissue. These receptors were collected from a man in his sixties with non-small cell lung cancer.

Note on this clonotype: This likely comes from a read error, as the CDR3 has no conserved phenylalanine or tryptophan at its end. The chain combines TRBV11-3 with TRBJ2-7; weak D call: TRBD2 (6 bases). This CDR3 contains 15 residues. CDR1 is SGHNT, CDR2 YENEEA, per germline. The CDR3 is CTSSPSAGIDYEQYL. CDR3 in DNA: TGTACCAGCAGCCCCTCAGCGGGCATCGACTACGAGCAGTACCTC.

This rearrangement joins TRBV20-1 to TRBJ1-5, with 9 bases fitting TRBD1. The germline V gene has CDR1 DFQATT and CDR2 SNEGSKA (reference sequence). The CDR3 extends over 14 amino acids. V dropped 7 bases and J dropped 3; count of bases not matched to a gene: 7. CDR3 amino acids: CSGTQGANNQPQHF. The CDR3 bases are TGCAGTGGGACACAGGGGGCAAACAATCAGCCCCAGCATTTT.

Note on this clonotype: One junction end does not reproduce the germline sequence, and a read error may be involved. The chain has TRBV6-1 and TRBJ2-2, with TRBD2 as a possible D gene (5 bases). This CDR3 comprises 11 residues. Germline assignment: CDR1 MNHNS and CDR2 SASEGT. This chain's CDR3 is CTSSMPGEMFF. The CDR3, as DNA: TGTACCAGCAGTATGCCCGGGGAGATGTTTTTT.

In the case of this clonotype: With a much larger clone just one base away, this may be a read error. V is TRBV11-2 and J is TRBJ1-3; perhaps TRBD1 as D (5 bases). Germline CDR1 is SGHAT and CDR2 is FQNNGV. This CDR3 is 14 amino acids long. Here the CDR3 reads CAGSLSTAGNTIYF. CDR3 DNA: TGTGCCGGCAGCTTGTCGACAGCTGGAAACACCATATATTTT.

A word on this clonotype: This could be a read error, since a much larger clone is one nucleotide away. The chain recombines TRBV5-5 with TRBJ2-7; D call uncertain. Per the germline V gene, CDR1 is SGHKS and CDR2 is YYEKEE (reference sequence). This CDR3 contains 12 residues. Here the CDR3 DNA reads TGTGTCAGCAGCACGGCCATCTACGAGCAGTACTTC. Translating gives CVSSTAIYEQYF.

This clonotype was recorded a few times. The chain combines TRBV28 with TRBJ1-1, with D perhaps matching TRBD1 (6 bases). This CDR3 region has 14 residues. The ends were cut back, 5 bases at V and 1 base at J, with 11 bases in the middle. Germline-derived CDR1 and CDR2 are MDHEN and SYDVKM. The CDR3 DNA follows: TGTGCCAGCAGTCCCAGGGGAGGGAACACTGAAGCTTTCTTT. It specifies CASSPRGGNTEAFF.

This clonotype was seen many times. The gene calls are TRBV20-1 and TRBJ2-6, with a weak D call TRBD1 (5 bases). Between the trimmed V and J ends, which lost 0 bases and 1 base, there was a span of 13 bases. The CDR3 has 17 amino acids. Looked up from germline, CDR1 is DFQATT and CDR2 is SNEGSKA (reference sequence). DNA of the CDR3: TGCAGTGCTAGAGATGGGGCATTTCTATCTGGGGCCAACGTCCTGACTTTC. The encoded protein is CSARDGAFLSGANVLTF.

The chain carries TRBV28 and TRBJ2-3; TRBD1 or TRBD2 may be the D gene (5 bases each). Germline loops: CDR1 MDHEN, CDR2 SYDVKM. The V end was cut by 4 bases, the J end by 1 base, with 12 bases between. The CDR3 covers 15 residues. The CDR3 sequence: CASSSRVGGTDTQYF. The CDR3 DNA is TGTGCCAGCAGTTCCAGGGTGGGGGGCACAGATACGCAGTATTTT.

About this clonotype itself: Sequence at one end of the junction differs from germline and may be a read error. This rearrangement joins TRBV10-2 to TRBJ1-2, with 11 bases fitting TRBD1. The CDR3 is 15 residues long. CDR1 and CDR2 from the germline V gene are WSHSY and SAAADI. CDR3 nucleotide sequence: TGCGCCAGCAGTGAGAACGGACAGGGGGCTACAGGCTACATCTTC. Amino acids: CASSENGQGATGYIF.

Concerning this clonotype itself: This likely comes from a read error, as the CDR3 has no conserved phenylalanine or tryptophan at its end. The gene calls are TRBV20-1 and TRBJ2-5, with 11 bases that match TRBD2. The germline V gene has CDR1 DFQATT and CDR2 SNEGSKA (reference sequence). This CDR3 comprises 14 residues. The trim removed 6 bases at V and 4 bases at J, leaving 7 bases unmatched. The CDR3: CSAILAGGLETQYL. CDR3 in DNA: TGCAGTGCGATATTAGCGGGAGGGCTAGAGACCCAGTACCTC.

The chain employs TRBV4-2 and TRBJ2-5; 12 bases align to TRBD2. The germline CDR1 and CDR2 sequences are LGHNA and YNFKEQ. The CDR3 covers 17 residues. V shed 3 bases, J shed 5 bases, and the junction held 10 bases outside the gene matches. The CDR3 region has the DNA TGTGCCAGCAGCCAGGCGACTAGCGGGAGCCTGGGGGAGACCCAGTACTTC. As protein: CASSQATSGSLGETQYF.

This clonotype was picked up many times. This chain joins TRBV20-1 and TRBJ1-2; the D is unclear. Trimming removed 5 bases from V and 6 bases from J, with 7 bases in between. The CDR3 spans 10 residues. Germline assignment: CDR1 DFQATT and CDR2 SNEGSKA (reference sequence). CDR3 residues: CSADRNGYTF. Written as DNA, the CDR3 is TGCAGTGCTGACCGAAATGGCTACACCTTC.

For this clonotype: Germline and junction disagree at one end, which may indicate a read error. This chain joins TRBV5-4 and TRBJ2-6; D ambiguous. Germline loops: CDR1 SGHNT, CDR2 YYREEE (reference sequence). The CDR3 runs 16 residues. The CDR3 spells CANSLPDLSGANVLTF. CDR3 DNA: TGTGCCAACAGCTTGCCAGATCTCTCTGGGGCCAACGTCCTGACTTTC.

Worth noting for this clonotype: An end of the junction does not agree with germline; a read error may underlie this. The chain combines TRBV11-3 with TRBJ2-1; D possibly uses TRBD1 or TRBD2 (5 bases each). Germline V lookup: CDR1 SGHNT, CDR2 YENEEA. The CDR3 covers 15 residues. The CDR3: CASSLYGAALNGQFF. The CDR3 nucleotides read TGTGCCAGTAGCTTATACGGGGCGGCCCTCAATGGGCAGTTCTTC.

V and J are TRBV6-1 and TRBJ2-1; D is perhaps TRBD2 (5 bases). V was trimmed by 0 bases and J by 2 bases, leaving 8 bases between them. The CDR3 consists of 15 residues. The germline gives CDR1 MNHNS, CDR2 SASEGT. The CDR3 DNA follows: TGTGCCAGCAGTGAAGCGGGAGATCCCTACAATGAGCAGTTCTTC. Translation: CASSEAGDPYNEQFF.

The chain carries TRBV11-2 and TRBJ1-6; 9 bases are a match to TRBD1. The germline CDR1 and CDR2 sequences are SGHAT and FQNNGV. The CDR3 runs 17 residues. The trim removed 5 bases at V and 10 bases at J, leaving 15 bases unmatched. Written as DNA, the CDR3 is TGTGCCAGCAGCCAGAAAAAGCGGACAGGGGTAGAATCACCCCTCCACTTT. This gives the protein CASSQKKRTGVESPLHF.

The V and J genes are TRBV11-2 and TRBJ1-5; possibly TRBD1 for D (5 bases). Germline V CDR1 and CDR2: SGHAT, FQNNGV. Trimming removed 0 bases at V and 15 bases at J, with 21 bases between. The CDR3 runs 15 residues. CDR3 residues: CASSLEPGKNQSLHF. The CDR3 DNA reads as TGTGCCAGCAGCTTAGAGCCAGGGAAGAATCAGTCCCTGCATTTT.

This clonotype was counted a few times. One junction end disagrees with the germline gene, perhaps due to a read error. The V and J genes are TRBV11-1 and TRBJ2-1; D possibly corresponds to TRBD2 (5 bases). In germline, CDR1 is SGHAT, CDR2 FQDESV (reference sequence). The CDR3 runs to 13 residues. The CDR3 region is CASSLERYNGQFF. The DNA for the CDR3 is TGTGCCAGTAGCTTGGAGCGGTACAATGGGCAGTTCTTC.